The TCR beta chain described here comes from a study of cytomegalovirus exposure and HLA in healthy donors. Study conclusions and caveats: Reported results showed that the classifier diagnosed cytomegalovirus status with high specificity and sensitivity. Subsequent analysis found a tendency for first-cohort TCR clusters to co-occur within the 95 to 150 validation repertoires.

The assay was immunoSEQ multiplex PCR, and TCRdb's table has in-frame clones only and misses some. The sample lists under 400,000 clones, more than 80% occurring once. In the case of this clone: What it binds is unknown.

Unmatched junction bases numbered 10, after V lost 11 bases and J lost 4 bases. The CDR3 is 13 amino acids. Per germline, CDR1 MGHDK and CDR2 SYGVNS. Sequencing was performed on PBMCs. The clonotype originates from a woman between 18 and 29 years old in good health and CMV-seronegative. The V gene is TRBV25-1, the J gene TRBJ2-7; 8 bases are a match to TRBD1. The CDR3 DNA reads TGTGCCCTCACCGGACAGGGCCTATACGAGCAGTACTTC. This encodes CALTGQGLYEQYF.